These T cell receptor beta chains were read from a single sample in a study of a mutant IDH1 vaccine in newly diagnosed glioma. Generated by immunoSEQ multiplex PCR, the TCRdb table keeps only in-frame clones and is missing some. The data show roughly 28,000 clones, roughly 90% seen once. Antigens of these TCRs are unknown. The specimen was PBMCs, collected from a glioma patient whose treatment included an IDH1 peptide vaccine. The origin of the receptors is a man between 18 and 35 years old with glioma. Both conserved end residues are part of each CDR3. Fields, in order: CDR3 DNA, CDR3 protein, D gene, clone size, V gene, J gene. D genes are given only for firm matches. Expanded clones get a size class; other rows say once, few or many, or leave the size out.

cdr3_nt: TGTGCCAGCAGTTTAGACAGGGTGAACACTGAAGCTTTCTTT
cdr3_aa: CASSLDRVNTEAFF
d_call: TRBD1
clone_size: -
v_call: TRBV28
j_call: TRBJ1-1

cdr3_nt: TGCGCCAGCAGCCAGGGACTAGCGGGAGGGCCGGTAGATACGCAGTATTTT
cdr3_aa: CASSQGLAGGPVDTQYF
d_call: TRBD2
clone_size: -
v_call: TRBV4-3
j_call: TRBJ2-3

cdr3_nt: TGTGCCTGGAGTGTACCCGGGGCTAACTATGGCTACACCTTC
cdr3_aa: CAWSVPGANYGYTF
d_call: -
clone_size: -
v_call: TRBV30
j_call: TRBJ1-2

cdr3_nt: TGTGCCAGCAGCTTGACTGCAGGGGCACGGACCGGGGAGCTGTTTTTT
cdr3_aa: CASSLTAGARTGELFF
d_call: -
clone_size: few
v_call: TRBV5-6
j_call: TRBJ2-2

cdr3_nt: TGTGCCAGTAGGTCCGGCAATCAGCCCCAGCATTTT
cdr3_aa: CASRSGNQPQHF
d_call: -
clone_size: -
v_call: TRBV19
j_call: TRBJ1-5

cdr3_nt: TGTGCCAGCAGCTTGGCGGGAGGCGGTGAAGCTTTCTTT
cdr3_aa: CASSLAGGGEAFF
d_call: -
clone_size: -
v_call: TRBV5-6
j_call: TRBJ1-1

cdr3_nt: TGTGCCAGCAGCTTCCGGGCTCGGTGGGAGCAGTACTTC
cdr3_aa: CASSFRARWEQYF
d_call: -
clone_size: once
v_call: TRBV5-6
j_call: TRBJ2-7

cdr3_nt: TGTGCCAGCAGCTTTGGACAGGAGGTGAACACTGAAGCTTTCTTT
cdr3_aa: CASSFGQEVNTEAFF
d_call: TRBD1
clone_size: -
v_call: TRBV5-4
j_call: TRBJ1-1

cdr3_nt: TGTGCCAGCAGGGCCGACGCGGGGGGCTACACCTTC
cdr3_aa: CASRADAGGYTF
d_call: -
clone_size: -
v_call: TRBV25-1
j_call: TRBJ1-2

cdr3_nt: TGTGCCACCTCGGGACAATCAGACGCTAATGAAAAACTGTTTTTT
cdr3_aa: CATSGQSDANEKLFF
d_call: -
clone_size: -
v_call: TRBV6-6
j_call: TRBJ1-4

cdr3_nt: TGCGCCAGCAGCTCCGGACAGGGCCGACTAGCTAGGGACGAGCAGTACTTC
cdr3_aa: CASSSGQGRLARDEQYF
d_call: -
clone_size: -
v_call: TRBV5-1
j_call: TRBJ2-7

cdr3_nt: TGTGCCAGTAGTATAGTCCAGGACAGGGGTAACTATGGCTACACCTTC
cdr3_aa: CASSIVQDRGNYGYTF
d_call: TRBD1
clone_size: -
v_call: TRBV19
j_call: TRBJ1-2

cdr3_nt: TGTGCCAGCACGGACCTAGGGGGCCTACCTGAAGCTTTCTTT
cdr3_aa: CASTDLGGLPEAFF
d_call: TRBD1
clone_size: -
v_call: TRBV6-5
j_call: TRBJ1-1

cdr3_nt: TGTGCCAGCACCCGGGGCGGGCTAGCGGGCGTCAGCTCCTACAATGAGCAGTTCTTC
cdr3_aa: CASTRGGLAGVSSYNEQFF
d_call: TRBD2
clone_size: once
v_call: TRBV5-4
j_call: TRBJ2-1

cdr3_nt: TGTGCCAGCAGCCAAGGTGCGGGAGCAGTTGATGAGCAGTTCTTC
cdr3_aa: CASSQGAGAVDEQFF
d_call: TRBD2
clone_size: few
v_call: TRBV4-2
j_call: TRBJ2-1

cdr3_nt: TGCAGCGTTGGAACGGGACAGGGTGCTGGGGCCAACGTCCTGACTTTC
cdr3_aa: CSVGTGQGAGANVLTF
d_call: TRBD1
clone_size: -
v_call: TRBV29-1
j_call: TRBJ2-6

cdr3_nt: TGCGCCAGCAGCCAAGCGGACCGGTCGGGGTCGGATGAGCAGTTCTTC
cdr3_aa: CASSQADRSGSDEQFF
d_call: -
clone_size: -
v_call: TRBV4-1
j_call: TRBJ2-1

cdr3_nt: TGCAGCGTTGAAGATGTCGCGGGAGCCTACAATGAGCAGTTCTTC
cdr3_aa: CSVEDVAGAYNEQFF
d_call: TRBD2
clone_size: -
v_call: TRBV29-1
j_call: TRBJ2-1

cdr3_nt: TGTGCCAGCAGCTTGGGTTTACGCGCAGATACGCAGTATTTT
cdr3_aa: CASSLGLRADTQYF
d_call: -
clone_size: -
v_call: TRBV5-6
j_call: TRBJ2-3

cdr3_nt: TGCAGTGCTGACCACCGGGAAAAGCAGTACTTC
cdr3_aa: CSADHREKQYF
d_call: -
clone_size: -
v_call: TRBV20-1
j_call: TRBJ2-7

cdr3_nt: TGTGCCAGCAGCCCTAATTTTGGGAGCGGGAGGGCAGAGACCCAGTACTTC
cdr3_aa: CASSPNFGSGRAETQYF
d_call: TRBD2
clone_size: -
v_call: TRBV11-2
j_call: TRBJ2-5

cdr3_nt: TGTGCCAGCAGTTACTACGGGGCTGGGGCCAACGTCCTGACTTTC
cdr3_aa: CASSYYGAGANVLTF
d_call: -
clone_size: -
v_call: TRBV6-6
j_call: TRBJ2-6

cdr3_nt: TGTGCCTGGAGTGTATTTAGAGGGGGCAGCGAGCAGTACTTC
cdr3_aa: CAWSVFRGGSEQYF
d_call: TRBD1
clone_size: -
v_call: TRBV30
j_call: TRBJ2-7

cdr3_nt: TGTGCCAGCAGTTTCGCGTCCGGGGGCGAAAAACTGTTTTTT
cdr3_aa: CASSFASGGEKLFF
d_call: -
clone_size: -
v_call: TRBV27
j_call: TRBJ1-4

cdr3_nt: TGTGCCACCAGCAGGGACAGGGGCCCCGGGGAGCTGTTTTTT
cdr3_aa: CATSRDRGPGELFF
d_call: TRBD1
clone_size: -
v_call: TRBV15
j_call: TRBJ2-2

cdr3_nt: TGTGCCAGCAGCTTGGGGGGGGCGGGTAACGAGCAGTACTTC
cdr3_aa: CASSLGGAGNEQYF
d_call: -
clone_size: -
v_call: TRBV5-4
j_call: TRBJ2-7

cdr3_nt: TGTGCCAGCAGAAAAGAGGGACTAGCGGGATACACCGGGGAGCTGTTTTTT
cdr3_aa: CASRKEGLAGYTGELFF
d_call: TRBD2
clone_size: -
v_call: TRBV2
j_call: TRBJ2-2

cdr3_nt: TGTGCCAGCTCACCGGGACAGGGGTCCACTGAAGCTTTCTTT
cdr3_aa: CASSPGQGSTEAFF
d_call: TRBD1
clone_size: -
v_call: TRBV18
j_call: TRBJ1-1

cdr3_nt: TGTGCCAGCAGTTACTCTCTTCAGGGGTATGGCTACACCTTC
cdr3_aa: CASSYSLQGYGYTF
d_call: -
clone_size: -
v_call: TRBV6-5
j_call: TRBJ1-2

cdr3_nt: TGTGCCAGTAGTATTAGGGGAGGCGGCTCCTACAATGAGCAGTTCTTC
cdr3_aa: CASSIRGGGSYNEQFF
d_call: -
clone_size: -
v_call: TRBV19
j_call: TRBJ2-1

cdr3_nt: TGTGCCAGCACCCCTTCCTCGGGAGGGGGCGATCAGCCCCAGCATTTT
cdr3_aa: CASTPSSGGGDQPQHF
d_call: TRBD1
clone_size: -
v_call: TRBV28
j_call: TRBJ1-5

cdr3_nt: TGCGCCAGCAGCTTTGAGGGCTCTAGAGTCTACGAGCAGTACTTC
cdr3_aa: CASSFEGSRVYEQYF
d_call: -
clone_size: -
v_call: TRBV5-1
j_call: TRBJ2-7

cdr3_nt: TGTGCCTGGAGACTCGGGATCTATGGCTACACCTTC
cdr3_aa: CAWRLGIYGYTF
d_call: -
clone_size: -
v_call: TRBV30
j_call: TRBJ1-2

cdr3_nt: TGTGCCAGCAGCCCTGGGACAGCGATGAACACTGAAGCTTTCTTT
cdr3_aa: CASSPGTAMNTEAFF
d_call: TRBD1
clone_size: -
v_call: TRBV28
j_call: TRBJ1-1

cdr3_nt: TGTGCCTGGAGGCCCTCGAGGGTGGAAAAACTGTTTTTT
cdr3_aa: CAWRPSRVEKLFF
d_call: -
clone_size: -
v_call: TRBV30
j_call: TRBJ1-4

cdr3_nt: TGCGCCAGCAGCCACAGGGGCATGAACACTGAAGCTTTCTTT
cdr3_aa: CASSHRGMNTEAFF
d_call: TRBD1
clone_size: once
v_call: TRBV5-1
j_call: TRBJ1-1

cdr3_nt: TGCGCCAGCAGCTTGAGCGCCGGGGAGCTGTTTTTT
cdr3_aa: CASSLSAGELFF
d_call: -
clone_size: -
v_call: TRBV5-1
j_call: TRBJ2-2

cdr3_nt: TGCAGCGCGCGACCGGGACAGGGTACCGGGGAGCTGTTTTTT
cdr3_aa: CSARPGQGTGELFF
d_call: TRBD1
clone_size: -
v_call: TRBV29-1
j_call: TRBJ2-2

cdr3_nt: TGTGCCAGCAGCTTCTTGGCCTACGAGCAGTACTTC
cdr3_aa: CASSFLAYEQYF
d_call: -
clone_size: -
v_call: TRBV5-6
j_call: TRBJ2-7

cdr3_nt: TGTGCCAGTGCTCTCAGGGCCCACACAGATACGCAGTATTTT
cdr3_aa: CASALRAHTDTQYF
d_call: -
clone_size: -
v_call: TRBV19
j_call: TRBJ2-3

cdr3_nt: TGTGCCAGCAGCGCCGGGACCGGGGATTCAGCCCAGCATTTT
cdr3_aa: CASSAGTGDSAQHF
d_call: -
clone_size: -
v_call: TRBV5-6
j_call: TRBJ1-5

cdr3_nt: TGTGCCAGCAGTGAAAACCCGACAACCCCCTATGGCTACACCTTC
cdr3_aa: CASSENPTTPYGYTF
d_call: -
clone_size: -
v_call: TRBV6-1
j_call: TRBJ1-2

cdr3_nt: TGTGCCTGGAGCCCTAAGAGATCGACCCAGTACTTC
cdr3_aa: CAWSPKRSTQYF
d_call: -
clone_size: -
v_call: TRBV30
j_call: TRBJ2-5

cdr3_nt: TGTGCCAGCAGGACCGGGACTAGCGTCAATGAGCAGTTCTTC
cdr3_aa: CASRTGTSVNEQFF
d_call: TRBD2
clone_size: -
v_call: TRBV6-6
j_call: TRBJ2-1